This T cell receptor beta chain was sequenced in a study of blood T cell repertoires in COVID-19. Across the whole study: Sites across the United States, Italy and Spain contributed samples from acute and convalescent COVID-19. T cells, B-cell-depleted T cells, or PBMCs supplied cDNA or gDNA.

The CDR3 extends over 13 amino acids. The J segment lost 11 bases and the V segment lost 0 bases, leaving 4 bases of the junction unmatched. Germline V gene sequence: CDR1 PRHDT, CDR2 FYEKMQ (reference sequence). In its sample, this clone was seen once. In the authors' workflow: Estimation of nucleated cell counts was performed using reference gene primer amplification. Sequenced by immunoSEQ multiplex PCR; TCRdb stores in-frame clones only, minus some. D and trimming come from the DNA, and the V and J calls and clone size come from that table. This table holds some 200,000 clones, less than 90% found once.

The chain is built from TRBV13 and TRBJ1-1; 9 bases agree with TRBD1. This sequence originates from a woman between 40 and 55 years old with acute or convalescent COVID-19. Sequencing input: peripheral blood. The CDR3 here is CASSLGGTGTAFF. The CDR3 region has the DNA TGTGCCAGCAGCTTAGGCGGGACAGGGACCGCTTTCTTT.